Listed below are T cell receptor beta chains from one sample, sequenced in a study of cytotoxic CD8 clonotypes in ibrutinib-treated CLL. The method was immunoSEQ multiplex PCR; TCRdb's version includes in-frame clones alone and lacks a portion of them. The profile covers around 70,000 clones, with 90% appearing a single time and around 3.3% taken by the ten largest. Source: PBMCs, taken after 12 months of ibrutinib treatment. These TCRs come from a human donor with chronic lymphocytic leukemia. Both conserved end residues are part of each CDR3. D genes are given only for firm matches. The listing skips clone size in some rows; elsewhere it reads once, few, many or a size class.

D gene: NA
clone size: NA
J gene: TRBJ1-1
V gene: TRBV11-3
CDR3 DNA: TGTGCCAGCAGCTGGTCAGCTTCGGCTGTCACTGAAGCTTTCTTT
CDR3 protein: CASSWSASAVTEAFF

D gene: NA
clone size: NA
J gene: TRBJ2-2
V gene: TRBV2
CDR3 DNA: TGTGCCAGCGGATCGCGCGGGTCGAACACCGGGGAGCTGTTTTTT
CDR3 protein: CASGSRGSNTGELFF

D gene: NA
clone size: NA
J gene: TRBJ2-7
V gene: TRBV28
CDR3 DNA: TGTGCCAGCAGAATAGCTGATTCCTACGAGCAGTACTTC
CDR3 protein: CASRIADSYEQYF

D gene: NA
clone size: NA
J gene: TRBJ1-2
V gene: TRBV4-2
CDR3 DNA: TGTGCCAGCAGCCAAGACAACGGAAACTATGGCTACACCTTC
CDR3 protein: CASSQDNGNYGYTF

D gene: NA
clone size: NA
J gene: TRBJ1-2
V gene: TRBV19
CDR3 DNA: TGTGCCAGTCATACCGGGACACCGAGAGGCTACACCTTC
CDR3 protein: CASHTGTPRGYTF

D gene: NA
clone size: NA
J gene: TRBJ1-2
V gene: TRBV7-8
CDR3 DNA: TGTGCCAGCAGCGTCCGGGACGGAGCCGTAGGGTTTGGCCACACCTTC
CDR3 protein: CASSVRDGAVGFGHTF

D gene: TRBD2
clone size: NA
J gene: TRBJ2-3
V gene: TRBV5-1
CDR3 DNA: TGCGCCAGCAGCTGGACTAGCGGGAGCGCCCTAACAGATACGCAGTATTTT
CDR3 protein: CASSWTSGSALTDTQYF

D gene: NA
clone size: NA
J gene: TRBJ2-5
V gene: TRBV11-2
CDR3 DNA: TGTGCCAGCAGCACTGGGACTGTCAGGGAGACCCAGTACTTC
CDR3 protein: CASSTGTVRETQYF

D gene: NA
clone size: once
J gene: TRBJ2-2
V gene: TRBV29-1
CDR3 DNA: TGCAGCGTAGGGACTTCGAACACCGGGGAGCTGTTTTTT
CDR3 protein: CSVGTSNTGELFF

D gene: NA
clone size: once
J gene: TRBJ1-3
V gene: TRBV6-5
CDR3 DNA: TGTGCCAGCAGTTACTCCCGGAAGGACTCTGGAAACACCATATATTTT
CDR3 protein: CASSYSRKDSGNTIYF

D gene: NA
clone size: NA
J gene: TRBJ1-3
V gene: TRBV6-5
CDR3 DNA: TGTGCCAGCGGGTGGGGCACCTCCTCTGGAAACACCATATATTTT
CDR3 protein: CASGWGTSSGNTIYF

D gene: TRBD2
clone size: NA
J gene: TRBJ2-1
V gene: TRBV7-3
CDR3 DNA: TGTGCCAGCAGCTTAACGCCAGGACTAGCGGACAATGAGCAGTTCTTC
CDR3 protein: CASSLTPGLADNEQFF

D gene: NA
clone size: NA
J gene: TRBJ2-4
V gene: TRBV4-2
CDR3 DNA: TGTGCCAGCAGCCAAGATCGGAATCCTGCTGGGGCCAAAAACATTCAGTACTTC
CDR3 protein: CASSQDRNPAGAKNIQYF

D gene: TRBD2
clone size: NA
J gene: TRBJ2-2
V gene: TRBV11-2
CDR3 DNA: TGTGCCAGCAGCTTAGATTTGGGACTAGCCTCGAACACCGGGGAGCTGTTTTTT
CDR3 protein: CASSLDLGLASNTGELFF

D gene: TRBD1
clone size: few
J gene: TRBJ1-1
V gene: TRBV5-4
CDR3 DNA: TGTGCCAGCAGCTGGGAGGGGGCAAACACTGAAGCTTTCTTT
CDR3 protein: CASSWEGANTEAFF

D gene: NA
clone size: NA
J gene: TRBJ2-1
V gene: TRBV9
CDR3 DNA: TGTGCCAGCAGCGTAGTAATCGATGCTGAGCAGTTCTTC
CDR3 protein: CASSVVIDAEQFF

D gene: NA
clone size: NA
J gene: TRBJ2-5
V gene: TRBV7-8
CDR3 DNA: TGTGCCAGCAGCCCCCAGAGCGGCTGGGAGACCCAGTACTTC
CDR3 protein: CASSPQSGWETQYF

D gene: TRBD2
clone size: NA
J gene: TRBJ2-3
V gene: TRBV7-8
CDR3 DNA: TGTGCCAGCAGCTTAGAGACTAGCGCAATACTAGGTACGCAGTATTTT
CDR3 protein: CASSLETSAILGTQYF

D gene: NA
clone size: NA
J gene: TRBJ2-4
V gene: TRBV28
CDR3 DNA: TGTGCCAGCAGCCGGACGAGGGGTCTAGCCAAAAACATTCAGTACTTC
CDR3 protein: CASSRTRGLAKNIQYF

D gene: TRBD2
clone size: NA
J gene: TRBJ2-1
V gene: TRBV11-3
CDR3 DNA: TGTGCCAGCAGCTTGGGCCTAGCGGGACGGGCTGAGCAGTTCTTC
CDR3 protein: CASSLGLAGRAEQFF

D gene: TRBD2
clone size: NA
J gene: TRBJ2-2
V gene: TRBV4-3
CDR3 DNA: TGCGCCAGCTCTTGGGGGGGAAGAATCGGGGAGCTGTTTTTT
CDR3 protein: CASSWGGRIGELFF

D gene: TRBD1
clone size: NA
J gene: TRBJ1-4
V gene: TRBV18
CDR3 DNA: TGTGCCAGCTCACGGAACAGGGGGTCGGGCACTAATGAAAAACTGTTTTTT
CDR3 protein: CASSRNRGSGTNEKLFF

D gene: TRBD1
clone size: NA
J gene: TRBJ1-5
V gene: TRBV7-9
CDR3 DNA: TGTGCCAGCAGCTCGGCGACAGGGGTTGAGGGCAATCAGCCCCAGCATTTT
CDR3 protein: CASSSATGVEGNQPQHF

D gene: NA
clone size: NA
J gene: TRBJ1-5
V gene: TRBV27
CDR3 DNA: TGTGCCAGCAGTTTGGGCAGGGATGGCAATCAGCCCCAGCATTTT
CDR3 protein: CASSLGRDGNQPQHF

D gene: NA
clone size: NA
J gene: TRBJ2-5
V gene: TRBV9
CDR3 DNA: TGTGCCAGCAGCCAAAGGGCAGGGGAACCCGACCAAGAGACCCAGTACTTC
CDR3 protein: CASSQRAGEPDQETQYF

D gene: TRBD1
clone size: NA
J gene: TRBJ1-1
V gene: TRBV7-3
CDR3 DNA: TGTGCCAGCAGCTCGACACAGGGGTCTGAAGCTTTCTTT
CDR3 protein: CASSSTQGSEAFF

D gene: NA
clone size: once
J gene: TRBJ2-7
V gene: TRBV6-1
CDR3 DNA: TGTGCCAGCAGTGAACCGGGCGCCTACGAGCAGTACTTC
CDR3 protein: CASSEPGAYEQYF

D gene: TRBD2
clone size: NA
J gene: TRBJ2-2
V gene: TRBV7-2
CDR3 DNA: TGTGCCAGCAGCTTAGTTAGCGGGAGCCCCGGGGAGCTGTTTTTT
CDR3 protein: CASSLVSGSPGELFF

D gene: TRBD1
clone size: NA
J gene: TRBJ1-4
V gene: TRBV5-6
CDR3 DNA: TGTGCCAGCAGCTTGTATATTCTACAGGGGCATAATGAAAAACTGTTTTTT
CDR3 protein: CASSLYILQGHNEKLFF

D gene: NA
clone size: NA
J gene: TRBJ2-7
V gene: TRBV7-8
CDR3 DNA: TGTGCCAGCAGCTTACTTCTAGAGGTGGGTGAGCAGTACTTC
CDR3 protein: CASSLLLEVGEQYF

D gene: TRBD2
clone size: once
J gene: TRBJ2-5
V gene: TRBV9
CDR3 DNA: TGTGCCAGCAGCGTAGGGGCGGGAGGACTGGGGGAGACCCAGTACTTC
CDR3 protein: CASSVGAGGLGETQYF

D gene: NA
clone size: NA
J gene: TRBJ1-2
V gene: TRBV11-2
CDR3 DNA: TGTGCCAGCAGCTTAGGCGGCGGTAGATATGGCTACACCTTC
CDR3 protein: CASSLGGGRYGYTF

D gene: NA
clone size: NA
J gene: TRBJ1-5
V gene: TRBV10-1
CDR3 DNA: TGCGCCAGCAAGAGAGATTATAGCAATCAGCCCCAGCATTTT
CDR3 protein: CASKRDYSNQPQHF

D gene: TRBD2
clone size: NA
J gene: TRBJ2-3
V gene: TRBV16
CDR3 DNA: TGTGCCAGCAGCCAATTTCGCGGGAGGGCCCGTAGAACAGATACGCAGTATTTT
CDR3 protein: CASSQFRGRARRTDTQYF

D gene: TRBD1
clone size: NA
J gene: TRBJ1-3
V gene: TRBV5-1
CDR3 DNA: TGCGCCAGCAGCCTGAGGACAGGGAGCTCTGGAAACACCATATATTTT
CDR3 protein: CASSLRTGSSGNTIYF

D gene: TRBD1
clone size: NA
J gene: TRBJ1-1
V gene: TRBV7-3
CDR3 DNA: TGTGCCAGCAGCCGACAGGGGGCCTTGACTGAAGCTTTCTTT
CDR3 protein: CASSRQGALTEAFF

D gene: NA
clone size: NA
J gene: TRBJ1-2
V gene: TRBV5-4
CDR3 DNA: TGTGCCAGCCGAGGGGTCACAGGGTACTATGGCTACACCTTC
CDR3 protein: CASRGVTGYYGYTF

D gene: NA
clone size: NA
J gene: TRBJ2-6
V gene: TRBV27
CDR3 DNA: TGTGCCAGCACCCTATTCTCTGGGGCCAACGTCCTGACTTTC
CDR3 protein: CASTLFSGANVLTF

D gene: NA
clone size: NA
J gene: TRBJ1-5
V gene: TRBV27
CDR3 DNA: TGTGCCAGCAGTTTGGGAGGGTATAGCAATCAGCCCCAGCATTTT
CDR3 protein: CASSLGGYSNQPQHF

D gene: TRBD2
clone size: NA
J gene: TRBJ2-3
V gene: TRBV7-9
CDR3 DNA: TGTGCCAGCAGCTTCGGACTAGCGGAAATCACAGATACGCAGTATTTT
CDR3 protein: CASSFGLAEITDTQYF

D gene: NA
clone size: NA
J gene: TRBJ2-7
V gene: TRBV5-6
CDR3 DNA: TGTGCCAGCAGCCGAGTATTCGAGCAGTACTTC
CDR3 protein: CASSRVFEQYF